The following is a TCR beta chain sequence with its context. Its specificity is unknown. The germline gives CDR1 MGHDK, CDR2 SYGVNS. The CDR3 contains 13 residues. V was shortened by 1 base and J by 5 bases, with 3 bases between the two germline ends. This record belongs to a study of T cell repertoires in cytomegalovirus infection. Whole-study context: HLA-B-restricted CMV epitopes that are well studied were used alongside recently identified HLA-C-restricted ones. Both CMV infection and a matching HLA type were indicated by public TCR beta signatures. Study-wide results and caveats: HLA-C-restricted CMV-specific TCR beta clonotypes prevailed in the ex vivo response. Accumulated public TCR beta family frequency recognized individuals carrying CMV together with the relevant HLA.

One entry per CDR3 protein, called by TCRdb with MiXCR from the reads. The table records about 900,000 distinct CDR3 sequences, about a third of them present only once. The source material was cultured CD8+ T cells from PBMCs, sampled from culture after CMV antigen stimulation. This sequence was found in a human donor in good health (CMV status not recorded). Some clones in this sample may be carry-over from other donors' samples. The chain links TRBV25-1 to TRBJ1-6; D is uncertain. CDR3: CASSEWHNSPLHF. CDR3 bases: TGTGCCAGCAGTGAATGGCATAATTCACCCCTCCACTTT. Drawing the rest from reference TRBV25-1 and TRBJ1-6, the complete variable domain is EADIYQTPRYLVIGTGKKITLECSQTMGHDKMYWYQQDPGMELHLIHYSYGVNSTEKGDLSSESTVSRIRTEHFPLTLESARPSHTSQYLCASSEWHNSPLHFGNGTRLTVT.